This is a list of T cell receptor beta chains from one sample in a study of T cells in Graves' hyperthyroidism and ophthalmopathy. One entry per CDR3 protein results from TCRdb running MiXCR on the multiplex PCR reads. The sample has hundreds of thousands of distinct CDR3 sequences; approximately 40% are singletons. Sequencing used blood. Receptors were obtained from a man aged 18 to 30 with Graves' hyperthyroidism. CDR3s include the opening cysteine and the closing phenylalanine or tryptophan. A D gene is named only where the DNA matches it firmly. Expanded clones get a size class; other rows say once, few or many, or leave the size out.

j_call v_call clone_size d_call cdr3_nt cdr3_aa
TRBJ2-7 TRBV2 many NA TGTGCCAGCAGTAAACAGGTATCCGAGCAGTACTTC CASSKQVSEQYF
TRBJ2-6 TRBV29-1 NA TRBD1 TGCAGCGTGCTCGAGACAGGGGGGGCCAACGTCCTGACTTTC CSVLETGGANVLTF
TRBJ1-5 TRBV10-3 NA NA TGTGCCATCAGCCCGGAGGGCAATCAGCCCCAGCATTTT CAISPEGNQPQHF
TRBJ2-2 TRBV2 many NA TGTGCCAGCAGTGTCCAGGGTGTGCGAGAGCTGTTTTTT CASSVQGVRELFF
TRBJ1-4 TRBV7-2 few NA TGTGCCAGCAGCTTAGTTCATCCGGAGGGAAAACTGTTTTTT CASSLVHPEGKLFF
TRBJ1-5 TRBV10-3 many NA TGTGCCATCAGCCCTGACAGGAATCAGCCCCAGCATTTT CAISPDRNQPQHF
TRBJ1-5 TRBV7-9 NA TRBD1 TGTGCCAGCAGCTCCGGGACAGGCAAACAGCATTTT CASSSGTGKQHF
TRBJ2-5 TRBV5-1 NA TRBD2 TGCGCCAGCAGCTTGGAGGCTAGCGGGGGGTACAAGACCCAGTACTTC CASSLEASGGYKTQYF
TRBJ2-2 TRBV7-2 few TRBD2 TGTGCCAGCAGCTTAGATTCATCTAGCGGATACACCGGGGAGCTGTTTTTT CASSLDSSSGYTGELFF
TRBJ1-1 TRBV6-6 many NA TGTGCCAGCAGCTTAGCAGGGCCTGAAGCTTTCTTT CASSLAGPEAFF
TRBJ2-5 TRBV7-8 many TRBD2 TGTGCCAGCAGCTTAGTGGGACTAGCGGGGGGAGAGACCCAGTACTTC CASSLVGLAGGETQYF
TRBJ1-1 TRBV2 many NA TGTGCCACCAGGTGGACAGCCTGGACCTTGAACACTGAAGCTTTCTTT CATRWTAWTLNTEAFF
TRBJ1-2 TRBV7-9 many NA TGTGCCAGCAGCTTAATTGGGAGCGTTGGTGGCTACACCTTC CASSLIGSVGGYTF
TRBJ1-1 TRBV29-1 many TRBD1 TGCAGCGTTCGGACAGGGGGAAGTGGCACTGAAGCTTTCTTT CSVRTGGSGTEAFF
TRBJ2-6 TRBV7-8 once NA TGTGCCAGCAGCTTTACCCGGGGGCGCACTGAAGCTTTC CASSFTRGRTEAF
TRBJ2-5 TRBV7-9 few TRBD2 TGTGCCAGCAGCTTAGCGGGGGGTAGCGGGTCCCGACGAGAGACCCAGTACTTC CASSLAGGSGSRRETQYF
TRBJ1-2 TRBV15 many NA TGTGCCACCAGCAGAGTAAGGGGAGAAGGAGGCTACACCTTC CATSRVRGEGGYTF
TRBJ1-2 TRBV20-1 few NA TGCAGTGCTAGAAGCGGGGAGAACTATGGCTACACCTTC CSARSGENYGYTF
TRBJ1-5 TRBV12-3/TRBV12-4 many NA TGTGCCAGCAGTCCCCAAACACCTCAGCCCCAGCATTTT CASSPQTPQPQHF
TRBJ1-4 TRBV7-9 few TRBD1 TGTGCCAGCAGCCGGGACAGGGGAAGAAAACTGTTTTTT CASSRDRGRKLFF
TRBJ2-7 TRBV13 NA TRBD2 TGTGCCAGCAGCCCCGGCGGGCTAGCGGGAGCGGTCGAGCAGTACTTC CASSPGGLAGAVEQYF
TRBJ1-1 TRBV11-2 NA NA TGTGCCAGCAGCCCCGAGACGGGCACTGAAGCTTTCTTT CASSPETGTEAFF
TRBJ1-3 TRBV7-6 many NA TGTGCCAGCAGCTCCCTTCCCGGGGCCTTAGAAAACACCATATATTTT CASSSLPGALENTIYF
TRBJ2-7 TRBV12-3/TRBV12-4 few TRBD2 TGTGCCAGCAGTTTTCGGGAGGGGTTATACGAGCAGTACTTC CASSFREGLYEQYF
TRBJ2-7 TRBV9 few TRBD1 TGTGCCAGCAGCCCGCGGGACAGGGGGACCGAGCAGTACTTC CASSPRDRGTEQYF
TRBJ1-2 TRBV6-5 once NA TGTGCCAGCAGGAATACAGGGAATGGTGGCTACACCTTC CASRNTGNGGYTF
TRBJ1-5 TRBV7-9 many NA TGTGCCAGCAGCTGGGACAGCAATCAGCCCCAGCATTTT CASSWDSNQPQHF
TRBJ1-2 TRBV20-1 NA NA TGCAGTGCTACGGAAGGGGCCAGGGCGTATGGCTACACCTTC CSATEGARAYGYTF
TRBJ1-1 TRBV20-1 many NA TGCAGTGCTAGAGAGGAAATAAAAGCTTTCTTT CSAREEIKAFF
TRBJ2-5 TRBV2 NA TRBD2 TGTGCCAGCAGTCTCACAGCGGGGGCCGGGGAGACCCAGTACTTC CASSLTAGAGETQYF
TRBJ2-2 TRBV4-2 NA TRBD2 TGTGCCAGCAGCCAAGATAGCACGGGGGGAAACACCGGGGAGCTGTTTTTT CASSQDSTGGNTGELFF
TRBJ2-2 TRBV5-4 NA NA TGTGCCAGCAGCCCCACTCACGCGAACACCGGGGAGCTGTTTTTT CASSPTHANTGELFF
TRBJ2-7 TRBV10-3 NA TRBD2 TGTGCCATCAGGGGACTAGCGGCGAGCTACGAGCAGTACTTC CAIRGLAASYEQYF
TRBJ1-1 TRBV4-1 few NA TGCGCCAGCAGCCGCGAACGGGACGTGAACACTGAAGCTTTCTTT CASSRERDVNTEAFF
TRBJ1-2 TRBV11-3 few TRBD1 TGTGCCAGCAGCTTTAGTCACAGGGGAGAGGATGGCTACACCTTC CASSFSHRGEDGYTF
TRBJ1-5 TRBV2 many NA TGTGCCAGCAGCAGAGACGGTTATAGCAATCAGCCCCAGCATTTT CASSRDGYSNQPQHF
TRBJ2-2 TRBV5-1 many NA TGCGCCAGCAGGGCCACCCTCACCGGGGAGCTGTTTTTT CASRATLTGELFF
TRBJ1-2 TRBV7-3 NA NA TGTGCCAGCAGCCGAGGATTCGGGTACCTCTTCGGCTACACCTTC CASSRGFGYLFGYTF
TRBJ2-2 TRBV4-1 NA NA TGCGCCAACAGCCAAGATTTGTTGAATGACGGGGAGCTGTTTTTT CANSQDLLNDGELFF
TRBJ2-7 TRBV7-9 NA TRBD1 TGTGCCAGCACGGCGACAGGGACCAACGAGCAGTACTTC CASTATGTNEQYF
TRBJ2-5 TRBV25-1 NA TRBD1 TGTGCCAGCAGCTTAGGCCCGGGACAGGGGAGACAAGAGACCCAGTACTTC CASSLGPGQGRQETQYF
TRBJ1-1 TRBV11-2 NA NA TGTGCCAGCAGCACAGCTTTCGGCACTGAAGCTTTCTTT CASSTAFGTEAFF
TRBJ2-5 TRBV7-9 few NA TGTGCCAGCAGCTTACTAGGATTGGGGGAGACCCAGTACTTC CASSLLGLGETQYF